This T cell receptor (beta chain) was sequenced for a study of cytomegalovirus exposure and HLA in healthy donors. Whole-study findings and limits: With later analysis, a missense DCLRE1C variant became linked to TCR beta V- and J-gene trimming. Of the V segments, some could not be distinguished, including TRBV6-2 and TRBV6-3, and were excluded.

In the PCR, 60 Vbeta and 13 Jbeta primers were used. Measured with immunoSEQ multiplex PCR; TCRdb has only the in-frame clones, and not every one. The sample has about 93,000 clones, around four fifths seen once. Note on this clone: Its target is unknown.

There are 14 residues in the CDR3. Germline V gene lookup returns CDR1 SGHTA and CDR2 FQGNSA. V lost 1 base to trimming and J lost 8 bases, with 11 bases between them. The chain is built from TRBV7-2 and TRBJ2-2, with TRBD1 as a possible D gene (5 bases). This TCR derives from a man between 25 and 39 years old in good health and CMV-seronegative. Sequencing input: PBMCs. DNA of the CDR3: TGTGCCAGCAGCTTAGGGGGCTTCGAGGGGGAGCTGTTTTTT. Its protein is CASSLGGFEGELFF.